What follows describes a single T cell receptor beta chain. Its antigen is undetermined. This sample was included in a study of T cell clusters in autoimmune cytopenias. Study context: A median of roughly 54,000 TRB reads per sample yielded a median approximately 2,400 distinct clonotypes.

The CDR3 has 14 residues. TRB amplification used around 260 ng of peripheral blood genomic DNA. Study-wide results and caveats: No experiment has yet validated the function of the T cell clusters defined in silico. TRB repertoire shifts in secondary cytopenia and chronic lymphocytic leukemia mostly reflected lymphoma, not autoimmunity. The cluster-lack signature was not seen for secondary cytopenia versus chronic lymphocytic leukemia.

TRB was amplified by touch-down multiplex PCR, primer pools A and B combined. TCRdb re-called the multiplex PCR reads and shows each CDR3 protein once, DNA omitted. This repertoire includes about 6,000 distinct CDR3 sequences. This TCR came from a human donor with an autoimmune cytopenia or autoimmune hepatitis (not recorded which). Material for sequencing was peripheral blood. This sequence joins TRBV12-3 or TRBV12-4 and TRBJ1-1; TCRdb's D gene call, TRBD1, goes unchecked for lack of DNA. CDR3: CASRIPGEDTEAFF.